This entry features one T cell receptor beta chain sequence. Here immunoSEQ multiplex PCR was the method, and the copy in TCRdb shows in-frame clones only, minus some. The sample has more than 65,000 clones, around 96% seen once. The ends lost 3 bases at V and 11 bases at J; junction bases unmatched: 6. CDR1 MNHEY and CDR2 SMNVEV come from the germline V gene (reference sequence). This CDR3 comprises 15 residues. These data originate in a study of technical replicates of blood from a few donors. The V and J genes are TRBV27 and TRBJ2-1; 14 bases are a match to TRBD2. Sequences were obtained from T cells isolated from PBMCs. This TCR derives from a human donor in good health. Here the CDR3 DNA reads TGTGCCAGCAGTTTGACTAGCGGGAGGGCCAAGCAGCAGTTCTTC. It yields the protein CASSLTSGRAKQQFF.